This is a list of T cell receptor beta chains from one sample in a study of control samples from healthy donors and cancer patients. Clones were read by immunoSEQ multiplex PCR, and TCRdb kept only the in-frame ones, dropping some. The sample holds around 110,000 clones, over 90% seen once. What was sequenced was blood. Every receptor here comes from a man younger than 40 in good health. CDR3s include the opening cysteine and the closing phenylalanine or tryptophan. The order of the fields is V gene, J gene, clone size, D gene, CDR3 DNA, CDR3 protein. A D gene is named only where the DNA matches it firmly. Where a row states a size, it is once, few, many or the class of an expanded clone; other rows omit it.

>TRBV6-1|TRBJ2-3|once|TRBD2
TGTGCCAGCAGTGGCCTGACTAGCGGGGGCCCCTCCTATACGCAGTATTTT
CASSGLTSGGPSYTQYF
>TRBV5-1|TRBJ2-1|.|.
TGCGCCAGCGGGACGGGGGAGGACAATGAGCAGTTCTTC
CASGTGEDNEQFF
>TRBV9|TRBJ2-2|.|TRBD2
TGTGCCAGCAGCGTTCTAGCGGGGGGGGCCGGGGAGCTGTTTTTT
CASSVLAGGAGELFF
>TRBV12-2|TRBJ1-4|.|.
TGTGCAAGTCGACTACCCCGAAGTGAAAAACTGTTTTTT
CASRLPRSEKLFF
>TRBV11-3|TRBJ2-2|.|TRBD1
TGTGCCAGCAGCTTAGGGCACAGGGGGCTGATGACCACGAACACCGGGGAGCTGTTTTTT
CASSLGHRGLMTTNTGELFF
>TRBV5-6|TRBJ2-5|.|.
TGTGCCAGCAGCTTGAGCGGCCCACAAGAGACCCAGTACTTC
CASSLSGPQETQYF
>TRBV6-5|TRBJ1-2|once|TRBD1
TGTGCCAGCAGTTACGGACAGGGGGACGCCTATGGCTACACCTTC
CASSYGQGDAYGYTF
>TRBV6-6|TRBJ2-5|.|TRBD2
TGTGCCAGCAGTCCGCAGAGCACTAGCGGGGTACAAGAGACCCAGTACTTC
CASSPQSTSGVQETQYF
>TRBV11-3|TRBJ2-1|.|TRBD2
TGTGCCAGCAGCTTTTCGTTGGCGGGGGGGCCCGATGAGCAGTTCTTC
CASSFSLAGGPDEQFF
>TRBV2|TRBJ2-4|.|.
TGTGCCAGCAGTGATAGAGGAGCCAAAAACATTCAGTACTTC
CASSDRGAKNIQYF
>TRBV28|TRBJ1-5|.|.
TGTGCCAGCAGCTCCGGTTCGAGGGGAAACAATCAGCCCCAGCATTTT
CASSSGSRGNNQPQHF
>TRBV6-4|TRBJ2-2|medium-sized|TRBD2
TGTGCCAGCAGTGAGGTAGCGGGGAACACCGGGGAGCTGTTTTTT
CASSEVAGNTGELFF
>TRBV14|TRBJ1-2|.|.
TGTGCCAGCAGCCAAGCGGGGGATTACTATGGCTACACCTTC
CASSQAGDYYGYTF
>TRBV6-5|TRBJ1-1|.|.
TGTGCCAGCAGTTGGGGGCCCGACACTGAAGCTTTCTTT
CASSWGPDTEAFF
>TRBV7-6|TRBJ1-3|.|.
TGTGCCAGCAGCTTAGGTACAGGGTGGTCTGGAAACACCATATATTTT
CASSLGTGWSGNTIYF
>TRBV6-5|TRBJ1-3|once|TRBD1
TGTGCCAGCAGTCCAGGGGGCTCTGGAAACACCATATATTTT
CASSPGGSGNTIYF
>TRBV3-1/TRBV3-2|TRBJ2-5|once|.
TGTGCCAGCAGCCAAGGGGAGATGAAACAAGAGACCCAGTACTTC
CASSQGEMKQETQYF
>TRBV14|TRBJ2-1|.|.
TGTGCCAGCAGCCCGTCGGACTGGGATAATGAGCAGTTCTTC
CASSPSDWDNEQFF
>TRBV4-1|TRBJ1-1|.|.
TGCGCCAGCAGCCAAGATTCCTTCTTAACTGAAGCTTTCTTT
CASSQDSFLTEAFF
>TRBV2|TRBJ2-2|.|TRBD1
TGTGCCAGCAAAGGGACAGGGTCGAACACCGGGGAGCTGTTTTTT
CASKGTGSNTGELFF
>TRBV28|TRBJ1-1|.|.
TGTGCCAGCATACCGGGACACCTTGGGGGGACTGAAGCTTTCTTT
CASIPGHLGGTEAFF
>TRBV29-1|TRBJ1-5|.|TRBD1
TGCAGCGTTGGCCAGGGGGGAGATAGCAATCAGCCCCAGCATTTT
CSVGQGGDSNQPQHF
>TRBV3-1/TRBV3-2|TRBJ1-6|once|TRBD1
TGTGCCAGCAGCCTTGGACAGGGGTCTTCACCCCTCCACTTT
CASSLGQGSSPLHF
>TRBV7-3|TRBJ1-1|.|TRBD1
TGTGCCAGCAGAAGGGGGCCAGGGGGGAACACTGAAGCTTTCTTT
CASRRGPGGNTEAFF
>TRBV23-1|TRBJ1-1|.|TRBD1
TGCGCCAGCAGTCAATCGGGGGGACAGGTGAACACTGAAGCTTTCTTT
CASSQSGGQVNTEAFF
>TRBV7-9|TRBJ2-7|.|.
TGTGCCAGCAGCCCTGAGTTTTCTGACGGGTCCCACGAGCAGTACTTC
CASSPEFSDGSHEQYF
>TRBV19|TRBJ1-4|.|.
TGTGCCAGTTCCAGAGCAACTAATGAAAAACTGTTTTTT
CASSRATNEKLFF
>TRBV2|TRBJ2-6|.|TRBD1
TGTGCCAGCAGTGCGGGGACAGCTTCATCTTCTGGGGCCAACGTCCTGACTTTC
CASSAGTASSSGANVLTF
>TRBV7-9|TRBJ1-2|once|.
TGTGCCAGCAGCCTTGCCGTAGTAGGCTACACCTTC
CASSLAVVGYTF
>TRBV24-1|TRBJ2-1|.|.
TGTGCCACCACATCTAGTTCCGACAATGAGCAGTTCTTC
CATTSSSDNEQFF
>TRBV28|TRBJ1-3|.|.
TGTGCCAGCAGTTTAGTCCGGGTCCTGATTGGAAACACCATATATTTT
CASSLVRVLIGNTIYF
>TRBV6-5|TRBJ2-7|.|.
TGTGCCAGCACCCAAGGCGGGGGCAACGAGCAGTACTTC
CASTQGGGNEQYF
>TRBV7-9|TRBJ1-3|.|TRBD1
TGTGCCAGCGACGCACCCGGGACAGCCTCTGGAAACACCATATATTTT
CASDAPGTASGNTIYF
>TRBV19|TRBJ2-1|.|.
TGTGCCAGTAGTATGACGGCTAGCTCCTACAATGAGCAGTTCTTC
CASSMTASSYNEQFF
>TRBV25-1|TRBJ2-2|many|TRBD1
TGTGCCAGCAGTGCCCCGGGACAGCCCACCGGGGAGCTGTTTTTT
CASSAPGQPTGELFF
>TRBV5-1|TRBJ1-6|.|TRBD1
TGCGCCAGCAGCGCGGCCGGGACAGTCTATAATTCACCCCTCCACTTT
CASSAAGTVYNSPLHF
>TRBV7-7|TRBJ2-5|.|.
TGTGCCAGCAGCTTAGTACAGCAAGAGACCCAGTACTTC
CASSLVQQETQYF
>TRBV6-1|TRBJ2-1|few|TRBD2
TGTGCCAGCAGTGGAGCGGGGGGGTACAATGAGCAGTTCTTC
CASSGAGGYNEQFF
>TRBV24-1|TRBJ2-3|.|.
TGTGCCACCAGTAGACAAGCAGATACGCAGTATTTT
CATSRQADTQYF
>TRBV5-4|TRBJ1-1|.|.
TGTGCCAGCAGCTTGACAGGGAGTGGCACTGAAGCTTTCTTT
CASSLTGSGTEAFF
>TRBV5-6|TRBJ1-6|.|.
TGTGCCAGCAGCTTGTTACACAGGGATTATTCACCCCTCCACTTT
CASSLLHRDYSPLHF
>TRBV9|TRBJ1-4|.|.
TGTGCCAGCAGCGAGGGGGGGAGGTTTAATGAAAAACTGTTTTTT
CASSEGGRFNEKLFF
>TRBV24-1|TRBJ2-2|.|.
TGTGCCACCAGTTACAGGGTTGTCGGGGAGCTGTTTTTT
CATSYRVVGELFF
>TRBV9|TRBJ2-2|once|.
TGTGCCAGCGGGGCCTTCAACACCGGGGAGCTGTTTTTT
CASGAFNTGELFF
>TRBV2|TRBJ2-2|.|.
TGTGCCAGCAGTTATAACAGCCCGAACACCGGGGAGCTGTTTTTT
CASSYNSPNTGELFF
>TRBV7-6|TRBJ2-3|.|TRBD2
TGTGCCAGCAGCTCGACTAGCGGGGGGGGTACGCAGTATTTT
CASSSTSGGGTQYF
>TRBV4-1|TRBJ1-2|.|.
TGCGCCAGCAGCCAAGTAAATTCGTATGGCTACACCTTC
CASSQVNSYGYTF
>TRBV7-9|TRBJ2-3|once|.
TGTGCCGGGGTAGGGCCCGATACGCAGTATTTT
CAGVGPDTQYF
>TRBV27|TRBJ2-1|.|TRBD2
TGTGCCAGCAGTTTTAGCGGGGGGCACAATGAGCAGTTCTTC
CASSFSGGHNEQFF
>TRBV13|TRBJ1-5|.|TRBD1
TGTGCCAGCAGCTCCCGACAGGGGACAACAAGCAATCAGCCCCAGCATTTT
CASSSRQGTTSNQPQHF
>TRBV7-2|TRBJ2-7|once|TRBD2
TGTGCCAGCAGCCGGGGGGGGAGCTCCTACGAGCAGTACTTC
CASSRGGSSYEQYF
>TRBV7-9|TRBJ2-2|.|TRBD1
TGTGCCAGCAGCTTAGGGGACAGGGATGCCACCGGGGAGCTGTTTTTT
CASSLGDRDATGELFF
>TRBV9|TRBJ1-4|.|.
TGTGCCAGCAGCGTAGACGGGGGGTCGGCTAATGAAAAACTGTTTTTT
CASSVDGGSANEKLFF
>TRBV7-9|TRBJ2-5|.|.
TGTGCCAGCAGCTTAGGGGAGTACCAAGAGACCCAGTACTTC
CASSLGEYQETQYF
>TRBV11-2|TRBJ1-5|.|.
TGTGCCAGCAGCTTAGCAGGGGGCAATCAGCCCCAGCATTTT
CASSLAGGNQPQHF
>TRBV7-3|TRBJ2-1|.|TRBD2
TGTGCCAGCAGCTTAACTAGCGGGGGCTCGAATGAGCAGTTCTTC
CASSLTSGGSNEQFF
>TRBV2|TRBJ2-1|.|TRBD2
TGTGCCAGCAGCCGACTTACGCGGGGGGGTAGCTCCTACAATGAGCAGTTCTTC
CASSRLTRGGSSYNEQFF
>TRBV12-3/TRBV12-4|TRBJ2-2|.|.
TGTGCCAGCAGTTCATCCGGGGAGCTGTTTTTT
CASSSSGELFF
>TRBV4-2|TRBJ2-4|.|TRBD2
TGTGCCAGCAGTCTCTTTAGCGGGGGTTCTGCCAAAAACATTCAGTACTTC
CASSLFSGGSAKNIQYF
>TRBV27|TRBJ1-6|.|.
TGTGCCAGCAGACGATTGGGGAATTCACCCCTCCACTTT
CASRRLGNSPLHF